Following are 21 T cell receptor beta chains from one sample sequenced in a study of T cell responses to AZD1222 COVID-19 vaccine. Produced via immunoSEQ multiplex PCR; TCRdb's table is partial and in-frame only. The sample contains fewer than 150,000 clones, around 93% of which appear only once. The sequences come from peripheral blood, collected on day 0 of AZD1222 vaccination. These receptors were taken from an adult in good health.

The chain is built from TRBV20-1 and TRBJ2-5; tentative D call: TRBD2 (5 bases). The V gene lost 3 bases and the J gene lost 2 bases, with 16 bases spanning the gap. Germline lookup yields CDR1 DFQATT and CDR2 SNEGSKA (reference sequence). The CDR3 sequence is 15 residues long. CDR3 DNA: TGCAGTGCTAGTTTGGACTCACACACTCAAGAGACCCAGTACTTC. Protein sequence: CSASLDSHTQETQYF.

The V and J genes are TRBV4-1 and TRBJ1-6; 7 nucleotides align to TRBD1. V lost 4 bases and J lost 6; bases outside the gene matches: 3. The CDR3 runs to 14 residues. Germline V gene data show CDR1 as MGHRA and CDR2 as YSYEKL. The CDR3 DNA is TGCGCCAGCAGCCGTAGGGACAGTAATTCACCCCTCCACTTT. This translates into CASSRRDSNSPLHF.

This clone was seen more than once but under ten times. The CDR3 spells CASSQDRGGEQFF. In nucleotides, the CDR3 is TGTGCCAGCAGCCAAGATCGAGGTGGGGAGCAGTTCTTC. The genes are TRBV4-2 and TRBJ2-1; D call uncertain. Trimming stripped 0 bases from V and 10 bases from J, with 10 bases between. CDR1 is LGHNA and CDR2 is YNFKEQ in the germline V gene. The CDR3 length is 13 residues.

CDR3 sequence: CSASSGNTEAFF. CDR3 DNA sequence: TGCAGTGCTAGTTCAGGGAACACTGAAGCTTTCTTT. This chain links TRBV20-1 with TRBJ1-1, with D unresolved. This CDR3 has 12 residues. CDR1 is DFQATT, CDR2 SNEGSKA, per germline (reference sequence). Trimming removed 3 bases at V and 1 base at J, with 6 bases between.

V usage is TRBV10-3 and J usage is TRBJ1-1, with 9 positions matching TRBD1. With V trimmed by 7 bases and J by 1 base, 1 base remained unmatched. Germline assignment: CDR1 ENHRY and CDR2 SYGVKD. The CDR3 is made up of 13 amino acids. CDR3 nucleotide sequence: TGTGCCATCAAGGGACAGGGGAACACTGAAGCTTTCTTT. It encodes CAIKGQGNTEAFF.

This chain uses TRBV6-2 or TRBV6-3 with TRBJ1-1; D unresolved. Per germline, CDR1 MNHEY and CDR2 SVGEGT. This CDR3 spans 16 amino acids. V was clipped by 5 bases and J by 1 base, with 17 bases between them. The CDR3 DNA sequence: TGTGCCAGCAGTGAGAGAGGCAGTAGGTGGAACACTGAAGCTTTCTTT. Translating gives CASSERGSRWNTEAFF.

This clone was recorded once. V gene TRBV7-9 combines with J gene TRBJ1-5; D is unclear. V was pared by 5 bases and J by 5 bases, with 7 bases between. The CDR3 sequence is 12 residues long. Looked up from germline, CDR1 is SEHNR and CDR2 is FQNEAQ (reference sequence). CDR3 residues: CASSRTDQPQHF. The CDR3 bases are TGTGCCAGCAGCAGGACTGATCAGCCCCAGCATTTT.

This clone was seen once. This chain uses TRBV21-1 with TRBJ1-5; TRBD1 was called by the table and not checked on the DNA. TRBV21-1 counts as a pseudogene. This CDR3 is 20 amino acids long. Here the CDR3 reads CASSKACTGQWGFANQPQHF. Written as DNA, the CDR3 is TGTGCCAGCAGCAAAGCGTGTACGGGACAATGGGGGTTTGCCAATCAGCCCCAGCATTTT.

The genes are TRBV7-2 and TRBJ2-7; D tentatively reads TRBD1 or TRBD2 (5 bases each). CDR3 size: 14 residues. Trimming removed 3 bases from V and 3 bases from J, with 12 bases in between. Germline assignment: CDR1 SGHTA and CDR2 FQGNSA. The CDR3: CASSLGRDGYEQYF. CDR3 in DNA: TGTGCCAGCAGCTTGGGAAGGGACGGCTACGAGCAGTACTTC.

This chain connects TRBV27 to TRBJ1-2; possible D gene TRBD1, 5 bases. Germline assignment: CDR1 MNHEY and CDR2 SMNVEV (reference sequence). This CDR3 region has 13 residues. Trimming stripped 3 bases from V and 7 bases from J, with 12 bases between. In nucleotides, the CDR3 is TGTGCCAGCAGTTTTGGACATAGGGGTGGCTACACCTTC. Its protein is CASSFGHRGGYTF.

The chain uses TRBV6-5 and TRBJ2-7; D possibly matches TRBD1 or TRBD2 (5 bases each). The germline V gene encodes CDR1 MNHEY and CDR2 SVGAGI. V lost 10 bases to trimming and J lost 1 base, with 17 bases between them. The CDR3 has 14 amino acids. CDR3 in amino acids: CATPGASSSYEQYF. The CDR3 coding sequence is TGTGCCACTCCCGGGGCCTCATCTTCCTACGAGCAGTACTTC.

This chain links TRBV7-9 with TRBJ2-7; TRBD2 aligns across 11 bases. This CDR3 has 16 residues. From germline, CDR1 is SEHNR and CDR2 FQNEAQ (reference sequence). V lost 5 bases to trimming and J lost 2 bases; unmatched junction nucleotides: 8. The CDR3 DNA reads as TGTGCCAGCAGCCAGGCACTAGCGGGGGCGGCCTACGAGCAGTACTTC. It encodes CASSQALAGAAYEQYF.

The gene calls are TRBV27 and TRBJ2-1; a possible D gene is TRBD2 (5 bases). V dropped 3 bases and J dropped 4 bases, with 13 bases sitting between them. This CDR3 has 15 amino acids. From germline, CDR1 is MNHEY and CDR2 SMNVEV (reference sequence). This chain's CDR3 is CASSLSRDAYNEQFF. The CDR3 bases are TGTGCCAGCAGTTTGTCACGGGATGCTTACAATGAGCAGTTCTTC.

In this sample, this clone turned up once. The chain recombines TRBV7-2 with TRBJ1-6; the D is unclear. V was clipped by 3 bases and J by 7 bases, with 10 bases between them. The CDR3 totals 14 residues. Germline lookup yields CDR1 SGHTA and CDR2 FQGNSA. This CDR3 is CASSLGSRNSPLHF. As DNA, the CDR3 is TGTGCCAGCAGCTTGGGCAGTCGCAATTCACCCCTCCACTTT.

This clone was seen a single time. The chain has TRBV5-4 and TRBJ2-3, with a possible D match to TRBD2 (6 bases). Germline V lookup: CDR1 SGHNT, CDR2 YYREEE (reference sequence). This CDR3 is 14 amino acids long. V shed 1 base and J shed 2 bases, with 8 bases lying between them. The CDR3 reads CASSLSGDTDTQYF. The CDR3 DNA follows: TGTGCCAGCAGCTTGTCGGGGGACACAGATACGCAGTATTTT.

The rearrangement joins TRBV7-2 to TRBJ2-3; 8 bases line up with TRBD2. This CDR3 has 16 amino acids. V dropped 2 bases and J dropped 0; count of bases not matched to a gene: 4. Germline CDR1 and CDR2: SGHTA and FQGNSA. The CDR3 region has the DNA TGTGCCAGCAGCTTAAGGTTAGCGGGAAGCACAGATACGCAGTATTTT. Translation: CASSLRLAGSTDTQYF.

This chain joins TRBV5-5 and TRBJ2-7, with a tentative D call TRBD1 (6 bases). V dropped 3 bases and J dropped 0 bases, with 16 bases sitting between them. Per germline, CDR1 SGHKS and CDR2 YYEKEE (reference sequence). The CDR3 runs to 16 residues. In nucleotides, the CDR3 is TGTGCCAGCAGCTCACTCAGAAAACAGGGCTCCTACGAGCAGTACTTC. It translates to CASSSLRKQGSYEQYF.

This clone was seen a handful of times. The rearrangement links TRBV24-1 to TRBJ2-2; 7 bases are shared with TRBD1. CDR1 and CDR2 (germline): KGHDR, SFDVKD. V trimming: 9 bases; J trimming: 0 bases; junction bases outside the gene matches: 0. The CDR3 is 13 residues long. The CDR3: CATGTANTGELFF. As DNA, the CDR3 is TGTGCCACCGGGACAGCGAACACCGGGGAGCTGTTTTTT.

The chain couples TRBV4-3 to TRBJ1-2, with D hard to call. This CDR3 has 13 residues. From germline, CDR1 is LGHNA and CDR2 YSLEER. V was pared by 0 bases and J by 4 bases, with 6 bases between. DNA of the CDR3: TGCGCCAGCAGCCAAGATCTCTCCTATGGCTACACCTTC. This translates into CASSQDLSYGYTF.

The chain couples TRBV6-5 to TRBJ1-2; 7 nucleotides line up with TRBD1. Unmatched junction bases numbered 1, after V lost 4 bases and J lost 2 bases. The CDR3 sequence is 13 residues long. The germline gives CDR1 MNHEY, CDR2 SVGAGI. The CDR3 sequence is CASSLQGNYGYTF. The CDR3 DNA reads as TGTGCCAGCAGTTTACAGGGGAACTATGGCTACACCTTC.

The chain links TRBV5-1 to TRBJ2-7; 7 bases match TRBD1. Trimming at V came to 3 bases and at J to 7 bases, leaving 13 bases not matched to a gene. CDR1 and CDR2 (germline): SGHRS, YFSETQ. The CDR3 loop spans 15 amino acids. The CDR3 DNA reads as TGCGCCAGCAGCTCGGGGACAGCTCAAATGAAAGAGCAGTACTTC. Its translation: CASSSGTAQMKEQYF.